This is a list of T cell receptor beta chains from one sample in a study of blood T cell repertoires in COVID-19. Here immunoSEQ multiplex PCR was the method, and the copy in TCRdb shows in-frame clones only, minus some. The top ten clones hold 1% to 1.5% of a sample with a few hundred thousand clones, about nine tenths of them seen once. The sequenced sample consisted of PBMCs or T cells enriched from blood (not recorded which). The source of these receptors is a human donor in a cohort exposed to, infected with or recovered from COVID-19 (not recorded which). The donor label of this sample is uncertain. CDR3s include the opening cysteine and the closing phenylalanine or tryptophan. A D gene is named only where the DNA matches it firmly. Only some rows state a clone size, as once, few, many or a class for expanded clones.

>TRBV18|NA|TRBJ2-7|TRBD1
CASSPYKGTGGQGEQYF
TGTGCCAGCTCACCATACAAAGGGACAGGGGGTCAGGGCGAGCAGTACTTC
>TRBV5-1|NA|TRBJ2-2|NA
CASSLGLWNTGELFF
TGCGCCAGCAGCTTGGGACTTTGGAACACCGGGGAGCTGTTTTTT
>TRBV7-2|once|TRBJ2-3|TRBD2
CASSSGLAGGPGDTQYF
TGTGCCAGCAGCTCCGGACTAGCGGGGGGGCCAGGGGATACGCAGTATTTT
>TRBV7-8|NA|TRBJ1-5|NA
CASSFGQSTRQPQHF
TGTGCCAGCAGCTTTGGGCAGTCAACCCGTCAGCCCCAGCATTTT
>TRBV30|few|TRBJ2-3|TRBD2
CAWSGLAGGRDTQYF
TGTGCCTGGAGTGGACTAGCGGGGGGTAGAGATACGCAGTATTTT
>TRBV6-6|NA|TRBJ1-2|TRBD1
CASSEGQGAGGYTF
TGTGCCAGCAGTGAGGGACAGGGGGCGGGAGGCTACACCTTC
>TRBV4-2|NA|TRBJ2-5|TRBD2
CASSQTGTSVRETQYF
TGTGCCAGCAGCCAAACCGGGACTAGCGTTCGGGAGACCCAGTACTTC
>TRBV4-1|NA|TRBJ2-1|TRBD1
CASSQGRGGAVYNEQFF
TGCGCCAGCAGCCAGGGCCGAGGGGGCGCCGTTTACAATGAGCAGTTCTTC
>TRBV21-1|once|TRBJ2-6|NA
CASSKSGTGACGANVLTF
TGTGCCAGCAGCAAATCCGGGACAGGGGCTTGTGGGGCCAACGTCCTGACTTTC
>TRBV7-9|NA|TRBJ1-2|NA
CASSLGGILNYGYTF
TGTGCCAGCAGCTTGGGGGGGATCCTGAACTATGGCTACACCTTC
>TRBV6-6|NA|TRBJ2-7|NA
CASKGGAEQYF
TGTGCCAGCAAGGGCGGGGCCGAGCAGTACTTC
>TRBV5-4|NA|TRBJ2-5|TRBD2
CASSQTGGPSGETQYF
TGTGCCAGCAGTCAAACGGGGGGGCCGTCGGGGGAGACCCAGTACTTC
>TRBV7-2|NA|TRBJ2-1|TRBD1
CASSPDRDVYNEQFF
TGTGCCAGCAGCCCTGACAGGGACGTTTACAATGAGCAGTTCTTC
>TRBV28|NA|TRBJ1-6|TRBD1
CASTKRGTVGSPLHF
TGTGCCAGCACCAAAAGGGGGACAGTTGGTTCACCCCTCCACTTT
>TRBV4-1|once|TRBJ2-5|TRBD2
CASSAGGLHQETQYF
TGCGCCAGCAGTGCGGGGGGGCTGCACCAAGAGACCCAGTACTTC
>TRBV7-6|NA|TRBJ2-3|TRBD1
CASSLLGGQGAITQYF
TGTGCCAGCAGCTTATTAGGAGGACAGGGGGCTATTACGCAGTATTTT
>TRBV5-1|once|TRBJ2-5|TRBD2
CASSLELAGGKETQYF
TGCGCCAGCAGCTTGGAACTAGCGGGGGGCAAAGAGACCCAGTACTTC
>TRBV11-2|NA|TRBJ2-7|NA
CASSPVVRGRNEQYF
TGTGCCAGCAGCCCAGTGGTGCGGGGAAGGAACGAGCAGTACTTC
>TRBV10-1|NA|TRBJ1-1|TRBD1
CASSPGGQDTEAFF
TGCGCCAGCAGTCCAGGGGGCCAGGACACTGAAGCTTTCTTT
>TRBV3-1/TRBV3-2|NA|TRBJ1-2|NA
CASSPLPTADIYGYTF
TGTGCCAGCAGCCCACTCCCGACGGCAGACATCTATGGCTACACCTTC
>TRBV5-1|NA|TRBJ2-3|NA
CASSATRAGGDTQYF
TGCGCCAGCAGCGCAACAAGGGCGGGTGGGGATACGCAGTATTTT
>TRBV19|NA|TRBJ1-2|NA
CASTQPGDYGYTF
TGTGCCAGTACCCAGCCGGGGGACTATGGCTACACCTTC
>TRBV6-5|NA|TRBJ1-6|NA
CASGRTDNSPLHF
TGTGCCAGCGGGCGGACAGATAATTCACCCCTCCACTTT
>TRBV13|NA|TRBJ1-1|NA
CASSLVPRIDTEAFF
TGTGCCAGCAGCTTAGTTCCCAGGATCGACACTGAAGCTTTCTTT
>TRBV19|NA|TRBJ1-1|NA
CASCDSSNTEAFF
TGTGCCAGTTGCGACAGCTCCAACACTGAAGCTTTCTTT
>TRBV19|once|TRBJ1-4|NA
CASSILRTDPNEKLFF
TGTGCCAGTAGTATCCTCCGGACAGATCCTAATGAAAAACTGTTTTTT
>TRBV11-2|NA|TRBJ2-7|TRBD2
CASTPAGLVSEQYF
TGTGCCAGCACCCCAGCCGGACTAGTAAGCGAGCAGTACTTC
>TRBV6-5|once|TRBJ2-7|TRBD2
CASSTQAGAFEQYF
TGTGCCAGCAGTACCCAAGCGGGGGCTTTCGAGCAGTACTTC
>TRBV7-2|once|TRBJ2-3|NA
CASSWAADTQYF
TGTGCCAGCAGCTGGGCTGCAGATACGCAGTATTTT
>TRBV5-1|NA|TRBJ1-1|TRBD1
CASSGQGRGMNTEAFF
TGCGCCAGCAGTGGACAGGGGAGAGGAATGAACACTGAAGCTTTCTTT
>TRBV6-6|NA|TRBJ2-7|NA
CASSLALGTSYEQYF
TGTGCCAGCAGCCTCGCCCTCGGGACTTCCTACGAGCAGTACTTC
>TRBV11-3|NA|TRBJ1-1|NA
CASSSGGEAFF
TGTGCCAGCAGCTCCGGAGGTGAAGCTTTCTTT
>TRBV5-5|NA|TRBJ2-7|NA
CASSRPGPYEQYF
TGTGCCAGCAGTCGTCCAGGCCCCTACGAGCAGTACTTC
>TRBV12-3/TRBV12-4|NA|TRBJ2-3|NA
CASGLSGADTQYF
TGTGCCAGCGGCTTATCAGGGGCGGATACGCAGTATTTT
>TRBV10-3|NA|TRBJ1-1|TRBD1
CATNGGRQGELSEAFF
TGTGCCACCAACGGAGGGCGACAGGGTGAACTAAGTGAAGCTTTCTTT